Listed below are T cell receptor beta chains from one sample, sequenced in a study of CD4 and CD8 cells across lung adenocarcinoma regions. TCRdb fed the PCR reads into MiXCR, producing one record per CDR3 protein. The sample records roughly 7,600 distinct CDR3 sequences, around half being singletons. The sample consisted of CD8+ T cells from the center of a lung tumor. The receptors were gathered from a male donor with lung adenocarcinoma. The CD4 and CD8 labels of this study may be unreliable. The CDR3 runs from the conserved cysteine through the conserved F or W. A D gene is named only where the DNA matches it firmly. Clone size is shown for a subset of rows, as once, few, many or a class of expanded clone.

J	size	V	D	CDR3	DNA
TRBJ2-2	many	TRBV14	TRBD1	CASSQERGRTGELFF	TGTGCCAGCAGCCAAGAGAGGGGGCGCACCGGGGAGCTGTTTTTT
TRBJ2-1	NA	TRBV10-2	TRBD2	CASSDRAGDYNEQFF	TGCGCCAGCAGTGACAGAGCGGGGGACTACAATGAGCAGTTCTTC
TRBJ2-1	NA	TRBV6-5	TRBD1	CASSYLGQGDNEQFF	TGTGCCAGCAGTTACCTCGGACAGGGGGATAATGAGCAGTTCTTC
TRBJ2-5	few	TRBV6-5	TRBD2	CASSYFPGGTQETQYF	TGTGCCAGCAGTTACTTCCCCGGGGGGACCCAAGAGACCCAGTACTTC
TRBJ2-1	few	TRBV6-5	TRBD2	CASSYDLRGDEQFF	TGTGCCAGCAGTTACGATCTCCGGGGGGATGAGCAGTTCTTC
TRBJ2-7	NA	TRBV24-1	NA	CATHPPNRLSYEQYF	TGTGCCACCCACCCCCCCAACCGGCTCTCCTACGAGCAGTACTTC
TRBJ2-6	NA	TRBV6-1	TRBD2	CASSEVAGGVGGANVLTF	TGTGCCAGCAGTGAAGTAGCGGGAGGGGTGGGAGGGGCCAACGTCCTGACTTTC
TRBJ2-1	once	TRBV6-1	NA	CATWDGFNEQFF	TGTGCCACCTGGGACGGCTTCAATGAGCAGTTCTTC
TRBJ2-7	NA	TRBV6-1	TRBD1	CASRPGTDVSYEQYF	TGTGCCAGCAGGCCCGGGACAGATGTATCCTACGAGCAGTACTTC
TRBJ2-3	NA	TRBV7-2	NA	CASSPEGLSGDTQYF	TGTGCCAGCAGCCCCGAGGGCCTCAGTGGAGATACGCAGTATTTT
TRBJ1-2	NA	TRBV10-1	NA	CASTTRMDIYYGYTF	TGCGCCAGCACCACTAGGATGGACATCTACTATGGCTACACCTTC
TRBJ2-3	few	TRBV4-2	NA	CASGPRGVRTDTQYF	TGTGCCAGCGGACCGAGGGGAGTGCGCACAGATACGCAGTATTTT
TRBJ1-1	many	TRBV27	NA	CASSLQGGRRYEAFF	TGTGCCAGCTCCCTCCAGGGTGGCCGACGCTATGAAGCTTTCTTT
TRBJ2-1	medium-sized	TRBV6-1	TRBD2	CASSDLPGRGLYNEQFF	TGTGCCAGCAGTGACCTCCCCGGGAGGGGATTGTACAATGAGCAGTTCTTC
TRBJ2-1	NA	TRBV7-2	NA	CAEEREDEQFF	TGTGCCGAAGAACGGGAAGACGAGCAGTTCTTC
TRBJ2-1	NA	TRBV7-6	NA	CASSLGGVTYNEQFF	TGTGCCAGCAGCTTAGGGGGGGTAACCTACAATGAGCAGTTCTTC
TRBJ2-1	many	TRBV9	NA	CASSEGDYNEQFF	TGTGCCAGCAGCGAGGGGGACTACAATGAGCAGTTCTTC
TRBJ1-2	once	TRBV10-3	NA	CASSESGVYGYTF	TGTGCCAGCAGTGAGTCAGGAGTCTATGGCTACACCTTC
TRBJ2-5	few	TRBV10-3	NA	CANRDRPRGTQYF	TGTGCCAACAGAGACAGGCCCCGAGGGACCCAGTACTTC
TRBJ1-4	NA	TRBV20-1	NA	CSARGLNEKLFF	TGCAGTGCCAGAGGACTTAATGAAAAACTGTTTTTT